The 31 T cell receptor beta chains reported below all come from one sample, sequenced in a study of T cell repertoires in cytomegalovirus infection. TCRdb fed the reads into MiXCR, producing one record per CDR3 protein. The sample yields some 300,000 distinct CDR3 sequences, about 9.2% seen once. The sequenced material came from PBMCs. Receptors were obtained from a human donor in good health (CMV status not recorded). Some clones in this sample may be carry-over from other donors' samples.

This clonotype occurred many times. The chain has TRBV7-9 and TRBJ1-4; D uncertain. V was trimmed by 3 bases and J by 5 bases, leaving 10 bases between them. This CDR3 has 14 residues. In germline, CDR1 is SEHNR, CDR2 FQNEAQ (reference sequence). The CDR3 nucleotides read TGTGCCAGCAGCTTTGGACCGAAGAATGAAAAACTGTTTTTT. Protein product: CASSFGPKNEKLFF.

This clonotype has just a few counts. The chain employs TRBV6-5 and TRBJ2-6; possible D gene TRBD1, 6 bases. The germline V and J ends were trimmed by 5 bases and 3 bases, with 11 bases remaining between them. The CDR3 loop spans 15 amino acids. Germline V gives CDR1 MNHEY, CDR2 SVGAGI. CDR3 loop: CASSSPGVGANVLTF. CDR3 nucleotide sequence: TGTGCCAGCAGTAGTCCAGGGGTTGGGGCCAACGTCCTGACTTTC.

The chain uses TRBV5-4 and TRBJ2-1; no clear D gene. The CDR3 is made up of 13 amino acids. CDR1 is SGHNT and CDR2 is YYREEE in the germline V gene (reference sequence). Trimming stripped 5 bases from V and 6 bases from J, with 12 bases between. The CDR3 DNA follows: TGTGCCAGCAGTCTGACCTTGGCCAATGAGCAGTTCTTC. This encodes CASSLTLANEQFF.

This clonotype was detected many times. The rearrangement links TRBV7-2 to TRBJ1-1; perhaps TRBD1 as D (5 bases). V was cut by 8 bases and J by 1 base, with 14 bases left in between. The germline CDR1 and CDR2 sequences are SGHTA and FQGNSA. This CDR3 is 14 amino acids long. This CDR3 is CASAIDSPNTEAFF. The CDR3 DNA sequence: TGTGCCAGCGCAATAGACAGCCCGAACACTGAAGCTTTCTTT.

This clonotype was found a few times. The V and J genes are TRBV20-1 and TRBJ2-7; 7 bases are a match to TRBD1. The CDR3 totals 14 residues. Germline CDR1 is DFQATT and CDR2 is SNEGSKA (reference sequence). J gave up 2 bases and V 0 bases, and 4 bases lay outside the gene matches. CDR3 sequence (DNA): TGCAGTGCTAGAGAACGGACAGGTACCTACGAGCAGTACTTC. This sequence encodes CSARERTGTYEQYF.

About this clonotype: The junction does not match germline at one end; this may be a read error. V and J are TRBV7-9 and TRBJ2-7, with 9 bases that match TRBD1. The CDR3 contains 14 residues. The V gene's germline CDR1 is SEHNR and CDR2 FQNEAQ (reference sequence). This chain's CDR3 is CGSSLRTGAYEQYF. The CDR3 coding sequence is TGTGGCAGCAGCTTAAGGACAGGGGCCTACGAGCAGTACTTC. The whole variable domain, filled in from reference TRBV7-9 and TRBJ2-7, reads DTGVSQNPRHKITKRGQNVTFRCDPISEHNRLYWYRQTLGQGPEFLTYFQNEAQLEKSRLLSDRFSAERPKGSFSTLEIQRTEQGDSAMYLCGSSLRTGAYEQYFGPGTRLTVT.

This clonotype was observed a handful of times. The J gene is TRBJ2-5, the V gene TRBV20-1; 8 bases align to TRBD2. From germline, CDR1 is DFQATT and CDR2 SNEGSKA (reference sequence). The V gene end was trimmed by 7 bases and the J gene end by 1 base; junction bases not matched to a gene: 2. This CDR3 spans 12 amino acids. The CDR3 loop reads CSEAGVQETQYF. The DNA for the CDR3 is TGCAGTGAAGCGGGGGTCCAAGAGACCCAGTACTTC.

This clonotype was seen at least ten times. The chain recombines TRBV28 with TRBJ2-3, with D perhaps matching TRBD1 or TRBD2 (5 bases each). The CDR3 spans 14 residues. Trimming took off 6 bases at V and 8 bases at J, with 18 bases between the two ends. Germline values: CDR1 MDHEN, CDR2 SYDVKM. CDR3 nucleotide sequence: TGTGCCAGCAGCGACTTTCTCGGGGCTGGTACGCAGTATTTT. Translation gives CASSDFLGAGTQYF.

The rearrangement links TRBV3-1 to TRBJ1-2, with D uncertain. Germline V gene sequence: CDR1 LGHDT, CDR2 YNNKEL (reference sequence). Deletions cut 0 bases from V and 6 bases from J, with 5 bases between. The CDR3 consists of 12 residues. The CDR3 sequence: CASSQDWDGYTF. DNA of the CDR3: TGTGCCAGCAGCCAAGACTGGGATGGCTACACCTTC. Combining the CDR3 with reference TRBV3-1 and TRBJ1-2 gives the whole variable domain DTAVSQTPKYLVTQMGNDKSIKCEQNLGHDTMYWYKQDSKKFLKIMFSYNNKELIINETVPNRFSPKSPDKAHLNLHINSLELGDSAVYFCASSQDWDGYTFGSGTRLTVV.

This clonotype was picked up many times. The genes are TRBV7-6 and TRBJ2-1, with a possible D match to TRBD2 (6 bases). Germline V gene sequence: CDR1 SGHVS, CDR2 FNYEAQ. Trimming shortened V by 5 bases and J by 10 bases, and 12 bases separated the two germline ends. This CDR3 has 12 residues. In nucleotides, the CDR3 is TGTGCCAGCAGCCCAGGACTAAGCGAGCAGTTCTTC. This codes for CASSPGLSEQFF.

V is TRBV27 and J is TRBJ1-2; D not certain. The germline V gene encodes CDR1 MNHEY and CDR2 SMNVEV (reference sequence). The V end lost 2 bases, the J end lost 11 bases, and 18 bases lay between the germline ends. The CDR3 is made up of 14 amino acids. The CDR3 protein is CASSLMRDLTAYTF. CDR3 in DNA: TGTGCCAGCAGTTTAATGAGAGACCTTACGGCTTACACCTTC.

This clonotype was seen repeatedly, ten times or more. The rearrangement joins TRBV29-1 to TRBJ1-2, with D possibly being TRBD1 (5 bases). Germline-derived CDR1 and CDR2 are SQVTM and ANQGSEA. Trimming took 5 bases from V and 2 from J, leaving 15 bases between them. The CDR3 totals 14 residues. The CDR3 protein is CSVWDARGNYGYTF. The CDR3, as DNA: TGCAGCGTTTGGGACGCCCGAGGAAACTATGGCTACACCTTC. Variable domain in full (rest from reference TRBV29-1 and TRBJ1-2): SAVISQKPSRDICQRGTSLTIQCQVDSQVTMMFWYRQQPGQSLTLIATANQGSEATYESGFVIDKFPISRPNLTFSTLTVSNMSPEDSSIYLCSVWDARGNYGYTFGSGTRLTVV.

This clonotype appeared many times. The chain combines TRBV12-3 or TRBV12-4 with TRBJ1-2, with a weak D call TRBD1 (6 bases). CDR3 length equals 13 residues. Trimming shortened V by 0 bases and J by 8 bases, and 10 bases separated the two germline ends. The CDR3 spells CASSLAGGKGYTF. CDR3 in DNA: TGTGCCAGCAGTTTAGCGGGGGGCAAGGGCTACACCTTC.

The chain has TRBV29-1 and TRBJ1-1; D is unresolved. Germline values: CDR1 SQVTM, CDR2 ANQGSEA. The CDR3 consists of 12 residues. Trimming cost V 0 bases and J 4 bases, with 6 bases left between them. CDR3 nucleotide sequence: TGCAGCGTTGAAGATGGTAGCACTGAAGCTTTCTTT. Translating gives CSVEDGSTEAFF.

There are a few counts of this clonotype. V and J are TRBV20-1 and TRBJ1-6, with 7 bases lining up with TRBD1. The V gene's germline CDR1 is DFQATT and CDR2 SNEGSKA (reference sequence). CDR3 size: 18 residues. Trimming cost V 6 bases and J 0 bases; bases outside gene matches: 14. CDR3 loop: CSARGGTAGSSYNSPLHF. In DNA, the CDR3 is TGCAGTGCCCGGGGGGGGACAGCCGGCAGCTCCTATAATTCACCCCTCCACTTT.

This clonotype appeared many times. This chain connects TRBV6-2 or TRBV6-3 to TRBJ1-1; D remains ambiguous. The CDR3 loop spans 8 amino acids. The V end lost 10 bases, the J end lost 8 bases, and 5 bases lay between the germline ends. CDR1 and CDR2 (germline): MNHEY, SVGEGT. The CDR3 nucleotides are TGTGCCACCCCGGAAGCTTTCTTT. Translation: CATPEAFF.

The V gene is TRBV20-1, the J gene TRBJ1-2; 9 nucleotides align to TRBD1. In germline, CDR1 is DFQATT, CDR2 SNEGSKA (reference sequence). With V trimmed by 0 bases and J by 6 bases, 8 bases remained unmatched. This CDR3 has 15 residues. In DNA, the CDR3 is TGCAGTGCTAGAGATGGGACAGGGTTCTTTGATGGCTACACCTTC. This translates into CSARDGTGFFDGYTF.

The chain links TRBV28 to TRBJ2-1; D is unclear. The CDR3 runs to 15 residues. Germline V gives CDR1 MDHEN, CDR2 SYDVKM. V dropped 3 bases and J dropped 7 bases, with 16 bases sitting between them. The CDR3 DNA reads TGTGCCAGCAGTTTGGGCAGACCTAATTCGAATGAGCAGTTCTTC. This encodes CASSLGRPNSNEQFF.

This clonotype was seen repeatedly, ten times or more. J is TRBJ2-1 and V is TRBV11-3, with TRBD1 matching over 7 bases. The CDR3 spans 15 residues. Germline V CDR1 and CDR2: SGHNT, YENEEA. The V segment lost 1 base and the J segment 6 bases; nucleotides outside the gene matches: 6. The CDR3 nucleotides read TGTGCCAGCAGCTTAGGGCCGGGACAGCCCAATGAGCAGTTCTTC. As protein: CASSLGPGQPNEQFF.

This clonotype is a singleton in its sample. The V and J genes are TRBV7-6 and TRBJ1-1; D perhaps matches TRBD1 (5 bases). The CDR3 covers 18 residues. The germline V gene has CDR1 SGHVS and CDR2 FNYEAQ. Trimming shortened V by 1 base and J by 1 base, and 19 bases separated the two germline ends. The chain's CDR3 is CASSLEGPARQWNTEAFF. The CDR3 DNA reads as TGTGCCAGCAGCTTAGAGGGACCGGCCCGGCAGTGGAACACTGAAGCTTTCTTT. Using reference TRBV7-6 and TRBJ1-1 for the parts outside the CDR3, the full variable domain is GAGVSQSPRYKVTKRGQDVALRCDPISGHVSLYWYRQALGQGPEFLTYFNYEAQQDKSGLPNDRFSAERPEGSISTLTIQRTEQRDSAMYRCASSLEGPARQWNTEAFFGQGTRLTVV.

The rearrangement uses TRBV2 and TRBJ1-5; 10 bases align to TRBD1. This CDR3 has 13 residues. Germline V gives CDR1 SNHLY, CDR2 FYNNEI. After removal of 8 bases from V and 7 bases from J, the junction contained 5 bases not matched to a gene. CDR3 loop: CASGKTGGQPQHF. Written as DNA, the CDR3 is TGTGCCAGCGGAAAGACAGGGGGCCAGCCCCAGCATTTT.

Ten or more counts support this clonotype. The chain joins TRBV24-1 to TRBJ2-2; weak D call: TRBD1 (5 bases). The CDR3 spans 14 residues. CDR1 is KGHDR, CDR2 SFDVKD, per germline. V shed 1 base and J shed 7 bases, with 9 bases lying between them. CDR3 DNA sequence: TGTGCCACCAGTGATTTCAAGGGGAACGGGGAGCTGTTTTTT. As protein: CATSDFKGNGELFF.

Of note for this clonotype: A single base separates this from a much larger clone, so it may be a read error. The chain links TRBV29-1 to TRBJ2-3; D gene unclear. The CDR3 consists of 10 residues. Germline CDR1 reads SQVTM; CDR2 reads ANQGSEA. The CDR3 coding sequence is TGCAGCGTTTTTTCGGATACGCTGTATTTT. It translates to CSVFSDTLYF.

This clonotype was observed a few times. The rearrangement uses TRBV28 and TRBJ1-4; D unclear. The CDR3 length is 17 residues. The germline V and J ends were trimmed by 2 bases and 1 base, with 14 bases remaining between them. Germline values: CDR1 MDHEN, CDR2 SYDVKM. Here the CDR3 reads CASSLRMRSLTNEKLFF. In DNA, the CDR3 is TGTGCCAGCAGTTTACGTATGAGGAGCCTAACTAATGAAAAACTGTTTTTT. The whole variable domain, filled in from reference TRBV28 and TRBJ1-4, reads DVKVTQSSRYLVKRTGEKVFLECVQDMDHENMFWYRQDPGLGLRLIYFSYDVKMKEKGDIPEGYSVSREKKERFSLILESASTNQTSMYLCASSLRMRSLTNEKLFFGSGTQLSVL.

At least ten counts were recorded for this clonotype. The chain links TRBV6-2 or TRBV6-3 to TRBJ1-1, with D maybe TRBD1 (5 bases). Trimming removed 7 bases at V and 4 bases at J, with 16 bases between. Germline CDR1 and CDR2: MNHEY and SVGEGT. The CDR3 runs to 14 residues. The CDR3 coding sequence is TGTGCCAGCACCTCGCAGGGTATAATCACTGAAGCTTTCTTT. Translation: CASTSQGIITEAFF.

This clonotype was seen many times. The chain has TRBV2 and TRBJ1-5; D unresolved. Trimming shortened V by 4 bases and J by 3 bases, and 7 bases separated the two germline ends. The V gene's germline CDR1 is SNHLY and CDR2 FYNNEI. The CDR3 loop spans 13 amino acids. CDR3: CASSVENNQPQHF. DNA of the CDR3: TGTGCCAGCAGTGTCGAAAACAATCAGCCCCAGCATTTT.

This clonotype was observed at least ten times. The V and J genes are TRBV4-1 and TRBJ1-1, with a tentative D call TRBD1 (5 bases). The germline V and J ends were trimmed by 3 bases and 1 base, with 12 bases remaining between them. CDR3 length equals 15 residues. Germline loops: CDR1 MGHRA, CDR2 YSYEKL. The CDR3 spells CASSHGGSRNTEAFF. For the CDR3, the DNA is TGCGCCAGCAGCCATGGGGGAAGCCGGAACACTGAAGCTTTCTTT.

This clonotype was counted many times. The rearrangement uses TRBV28 and TRBJ2-5, with D unclear. The length of the CDR3 is 14 residues. The germline gives CDR1 MDHEN, CDR2 SYDVKM. V lost 3 bases and J 5 bases, leaving 13 bases between the germline ends. The CDR3 nucleotides are TGTGCCAGCAGTTTGGGCAGGCCCCGGGAGACCCAGTACTTC. Its translation: CASSLGRPRETQYF. Full variable domain (missing parts from reference TRBV28 and TRBJ2-5): DVKVTQSSRYLVKRTGEKVFLECVQDMDHENMFWYRQDPGLGLRLIYFSYDVKMKEKGDIPEGYSVSREKKERFSLILESASTNQTSMYLCASSLGRPRETQYFGPGTRLLVL.

This clonotype was counted ten times or more. The chain employs TRBV29-1 and TRBJ1-2; D gene ambiguous. Germline V gene data show CDR1 as SQVTM and CDR2 as ANQGSEA. V lost 6 bases, J lost 4 bases, and 9 bases lay in between. The CDR3 is 11 amino acids. CDR3 in amino acids: CSVGIAYGYTF. The DNA for the CDR3 is TGCAGCGTGGGGATCGCCTATGGCTACACCTTC.

The chain has TRBV6-6 and TRBJ2-7; TRBD1 agrees at 9 bases. This CDR3 comprises 15 residues. CDR1 MNHNY and CDR2 SVGAGI come from the germline V gene (reference sequence). Unmatched junction bases numbered 9, after V lost 0 bases and J lost 9 bases. In nucleotides, the CDR3 is TGTGCCAGCAGTTACTCCGGGACAGGGATACTAGGGCAGTACGTC. Its translation is CASSYSGTGILGQYV.

This clonotype was seen at least ten times. The CDR3 region is CASSSPPLNEQFF. The DNA of the CDR3 is TGTGCCAGCAGCTCCCCACCCTTGAATGAGCAGTTCTTC. The gene calls are TRBV5-5 and TRBJ2-1; D is ambiguous. The CDR3 is made up of 13 amino acids. CDR1 and CDR2 (germline): SGHKS, YYEKEE (reference sequence). The V end was cut by 3 bases, the J end by 7 bases, with 11 bases between.